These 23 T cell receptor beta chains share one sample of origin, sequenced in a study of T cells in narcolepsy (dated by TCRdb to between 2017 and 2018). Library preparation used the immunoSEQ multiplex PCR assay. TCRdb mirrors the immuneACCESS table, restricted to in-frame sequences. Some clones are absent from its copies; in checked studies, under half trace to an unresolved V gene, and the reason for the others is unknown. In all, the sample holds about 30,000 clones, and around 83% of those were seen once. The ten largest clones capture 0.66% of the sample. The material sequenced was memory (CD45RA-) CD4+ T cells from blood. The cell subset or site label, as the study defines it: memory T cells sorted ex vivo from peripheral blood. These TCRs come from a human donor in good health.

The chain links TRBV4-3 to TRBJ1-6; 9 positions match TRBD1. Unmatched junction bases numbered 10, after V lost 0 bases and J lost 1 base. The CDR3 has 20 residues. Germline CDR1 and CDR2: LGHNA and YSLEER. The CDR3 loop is CASSQDVARGQGSYNSPLHF. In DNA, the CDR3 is TGCGCCAGCAGCCAAGATGTCGCCCGCGGACAGGGGTCCTATAATTCACCCCTCCACTTT.

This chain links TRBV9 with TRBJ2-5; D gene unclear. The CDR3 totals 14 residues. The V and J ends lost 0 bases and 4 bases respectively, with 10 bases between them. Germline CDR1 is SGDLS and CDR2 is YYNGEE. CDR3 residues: CASSVEGGRETQYF. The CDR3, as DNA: TGTGCCAGCAGCGTAGAAGGTGGCCGAGAGACCCAGTACTTC.

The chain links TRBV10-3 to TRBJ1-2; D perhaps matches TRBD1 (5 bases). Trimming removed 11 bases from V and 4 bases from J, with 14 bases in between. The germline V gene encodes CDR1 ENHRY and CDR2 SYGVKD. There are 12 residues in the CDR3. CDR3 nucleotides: TGTGCCGCAGCCCGGGGCACCTATGGCTACACCTTC. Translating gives CAAARGTYGYTF.

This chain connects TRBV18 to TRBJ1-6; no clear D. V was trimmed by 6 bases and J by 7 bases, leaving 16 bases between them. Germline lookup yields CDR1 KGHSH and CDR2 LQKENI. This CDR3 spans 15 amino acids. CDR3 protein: CASSPGPPGNSPLHF. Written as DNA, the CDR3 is TGTGCCAGCTCTCCCGGGCCTCCGGGCAATTCACCCCTCCACTTT.

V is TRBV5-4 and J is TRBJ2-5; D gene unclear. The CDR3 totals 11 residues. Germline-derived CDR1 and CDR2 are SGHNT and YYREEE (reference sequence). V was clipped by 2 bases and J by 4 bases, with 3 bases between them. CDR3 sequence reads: CASSFRETQYF. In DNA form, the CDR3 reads TGTGCCAGCAGCTTCCGAGAGACCCAGTACTTC. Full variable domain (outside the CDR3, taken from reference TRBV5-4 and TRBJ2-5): ETGVTQSPTHLIKTRGQQVTLRCSSQSGHNTVSWYQQALGQGPQFIFQYYREEENGRGNFPPRFSGLQFPNYSSELNVNALELDDSALYLCASSFRETQYFGPGTRLLVL.

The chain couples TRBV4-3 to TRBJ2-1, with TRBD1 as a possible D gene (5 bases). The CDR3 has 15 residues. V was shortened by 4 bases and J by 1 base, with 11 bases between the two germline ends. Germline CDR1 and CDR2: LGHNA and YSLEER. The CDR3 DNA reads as TGCGCCAGCAGCCGGGGCCTAGGATCCTACAATGAGCAGTTCTTC. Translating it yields CASSRGLGSYNEQFF.

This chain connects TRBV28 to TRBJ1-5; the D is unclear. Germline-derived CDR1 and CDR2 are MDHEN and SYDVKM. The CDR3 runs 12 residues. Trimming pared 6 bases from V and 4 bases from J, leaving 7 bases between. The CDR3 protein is CASSSTNQPQHF. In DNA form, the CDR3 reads TGTGCCAGCAGCTCCACTAATCAGCCCCAGCATTTT.

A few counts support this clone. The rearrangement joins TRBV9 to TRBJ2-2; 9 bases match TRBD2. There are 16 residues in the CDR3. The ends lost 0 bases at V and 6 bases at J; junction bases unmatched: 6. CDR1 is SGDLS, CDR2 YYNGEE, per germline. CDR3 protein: CASSVDGAGGPGELFF. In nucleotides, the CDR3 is TGTGCCAGCAGCGTAGATGGAGCGGGGGGCCCCGGGGAGCTGTTTTTT.

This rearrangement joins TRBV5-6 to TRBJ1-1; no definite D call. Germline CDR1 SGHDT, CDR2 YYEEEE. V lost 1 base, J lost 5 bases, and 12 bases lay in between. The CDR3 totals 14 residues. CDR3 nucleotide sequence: TGTGCCAGCAGCTTGACGTTCCCGGGGACTGAAGCTTTCTTT. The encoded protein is CASSLTFPGTEAFF.

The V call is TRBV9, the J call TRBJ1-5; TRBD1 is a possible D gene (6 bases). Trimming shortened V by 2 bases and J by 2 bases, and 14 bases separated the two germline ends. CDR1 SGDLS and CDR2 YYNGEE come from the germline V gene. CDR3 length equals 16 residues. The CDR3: CASSVGGGVGNQPQHF. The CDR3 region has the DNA TGTGCCAGCAGCGTCGGAGGGGGGGTGGGCAATCAGCCCCAGCATTTT.

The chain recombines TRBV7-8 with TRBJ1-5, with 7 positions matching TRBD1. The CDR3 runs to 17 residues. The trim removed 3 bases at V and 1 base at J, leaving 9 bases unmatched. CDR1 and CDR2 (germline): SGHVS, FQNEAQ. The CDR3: CASSFSGTVNSNQPQHF. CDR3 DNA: TGTGCCAGCAGCTTTTCCGGGACAGTCAACAGCAATCAGCCCCAGCATTTT.

The CDR3 bases are TGTGCCAGCAGCGTAGAGGGAGGGGTTCGTTCACCCCTCCACTTT. Amino acids: CASSVEGGVRSPLHF. The rearrangement uses TRBV9 and TRBJ1-6; D may be TRBD1 (5 bases). Germline CDR1 reads SGDLS; CDR2 reads YYNGEE. The CDR3 runs to 15 residues. V was cut by 0 bases and J by 9 bases, with 13 bases left in between.

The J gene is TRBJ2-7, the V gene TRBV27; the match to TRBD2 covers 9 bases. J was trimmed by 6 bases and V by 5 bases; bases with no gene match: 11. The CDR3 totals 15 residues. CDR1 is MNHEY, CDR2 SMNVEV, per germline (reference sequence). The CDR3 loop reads CASSTERGAFGEQYF. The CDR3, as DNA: TGTGCCAGCAGTACCGAGCGGGGGGCCTTCGGCGAGCAGTACTTC.

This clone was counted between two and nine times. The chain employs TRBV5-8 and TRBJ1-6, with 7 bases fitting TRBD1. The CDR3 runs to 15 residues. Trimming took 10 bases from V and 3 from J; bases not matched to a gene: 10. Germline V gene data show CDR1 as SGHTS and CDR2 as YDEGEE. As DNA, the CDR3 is TGTGCCGGAACGGACAGGACCAGCTATAATTCACCCCTCCACTTT. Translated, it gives CAGTDRTSYNSPLHF.

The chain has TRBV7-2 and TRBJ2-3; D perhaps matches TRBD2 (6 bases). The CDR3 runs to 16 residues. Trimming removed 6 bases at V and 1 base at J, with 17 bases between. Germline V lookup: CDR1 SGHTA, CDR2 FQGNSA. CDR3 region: CASSFRGGVGTDTQYF. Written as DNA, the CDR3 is TGTGCCAGCAGTTTTCGAGGCGGGGTCGGCACAGATACGCAGTATTTT.

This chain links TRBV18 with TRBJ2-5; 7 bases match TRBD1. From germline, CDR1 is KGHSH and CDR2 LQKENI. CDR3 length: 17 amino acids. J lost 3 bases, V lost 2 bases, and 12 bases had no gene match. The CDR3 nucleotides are TGTGCCAGCTCACCATACGGGACAGCGAAATCAAAAGAGACCCAGTACTTC. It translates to CASSPYGTAKSKETQYF.

The DNA of the CDR3 is TGTGCCAGCAGTTCCGAGAATGGCAATCAGCCCCAGCATTTT. This translates into CASSSENGNQPQHF. The chain uses TRBV2 and TRBJ1-5; no clear D. Trimming took 5 bases from V and 2 from J, leaving 10 bases between them. The CDR3 covers 14 residues. Germline CDR1 SNHLY, CDR2 FYNNEI.

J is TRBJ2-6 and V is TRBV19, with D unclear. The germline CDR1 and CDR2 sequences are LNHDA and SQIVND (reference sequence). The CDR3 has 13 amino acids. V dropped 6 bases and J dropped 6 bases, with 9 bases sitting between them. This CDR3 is CASSLEEANVLTF. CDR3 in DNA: TGTGCCAGTAGCCTCGAGGAGGCCAACGTCCTGACTTTC. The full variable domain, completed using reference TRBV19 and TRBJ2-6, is DGGITQSPKYLFRKEGQNVTLSCEQNLNHDAMYWYRQDPGQGLRLIYYSQIVNDFQKGDIAEGYSVSREKKESFPLTVTSAQKNPTAFYLCASSLEEANVLTFGAGSRLTVL.

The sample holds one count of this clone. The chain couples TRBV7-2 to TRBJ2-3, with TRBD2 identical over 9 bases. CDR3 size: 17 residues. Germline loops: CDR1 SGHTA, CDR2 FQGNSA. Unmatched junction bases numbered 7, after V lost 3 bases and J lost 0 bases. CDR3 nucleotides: TGTGCCAGCAGCTTTAGCGGGGGCCCAACTAGCACAGATACGCAGTATTTT. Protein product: CASSFSGGPTSTDTQYF. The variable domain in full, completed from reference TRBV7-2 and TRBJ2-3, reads GAGVSQSPSNKVTEKGKDVELRCDPISGHTALYWYRQSLGQGLEFLIYFQGNSAPDKSGLPSDRFSAERTGGSVSTLTIQRTQQEDSAVYLCASSFSGGPTSTDTQYFGPGTRLTVL.

CDR3 residues: CASSGGRRATNEKLFF. The CDR3 DNA follows: TGCGCCAGCAGCGGGGGACGTAGAGCAACTAATGAAAAACTGTTTTTT. The chain has TRBV5-1 and TRBJ1-4, with a possible D match to TRBD1 (5 bases). The V gene's germline CDR1 is SGHRS and CDR2 YFSETQ. V dropped 4 bases and J dropped 0 bases, with 13 bases sitting between them. This CDR3 spans 16 amino acids.

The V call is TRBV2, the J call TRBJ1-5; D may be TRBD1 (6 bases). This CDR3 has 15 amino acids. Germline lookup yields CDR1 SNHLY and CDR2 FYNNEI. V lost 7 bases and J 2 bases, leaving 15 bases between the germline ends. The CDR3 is CASMSGGAGNQPQHF. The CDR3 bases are TGTGCCAGCATGAGCGGGGGGGCTGGCAATCAGCCCCAGCATTTT.

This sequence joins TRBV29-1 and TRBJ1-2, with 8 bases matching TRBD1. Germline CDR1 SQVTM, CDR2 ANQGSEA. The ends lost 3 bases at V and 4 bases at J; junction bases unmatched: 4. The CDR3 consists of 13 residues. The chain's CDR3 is CSVDATGVYGYTF. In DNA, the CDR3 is TGCAGCGTTGATGCGACAGGGGTCTATGGCTACACCTTC.

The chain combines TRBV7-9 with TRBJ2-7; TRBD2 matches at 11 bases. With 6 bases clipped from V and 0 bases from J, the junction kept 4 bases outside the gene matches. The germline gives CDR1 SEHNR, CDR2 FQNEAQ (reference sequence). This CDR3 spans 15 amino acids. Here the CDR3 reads CASRPSGGNSYEQYF. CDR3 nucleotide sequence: TGTGCCAGCAGGCCTAGCGGGGGGAACTCCTACGAGCAGTACTTC.